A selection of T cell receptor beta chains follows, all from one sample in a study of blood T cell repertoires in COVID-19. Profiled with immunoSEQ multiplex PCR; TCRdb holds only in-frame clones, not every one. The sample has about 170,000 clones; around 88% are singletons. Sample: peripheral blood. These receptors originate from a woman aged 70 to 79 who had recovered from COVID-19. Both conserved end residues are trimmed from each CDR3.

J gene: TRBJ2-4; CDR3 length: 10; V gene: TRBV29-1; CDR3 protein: SVSLAKNIQY
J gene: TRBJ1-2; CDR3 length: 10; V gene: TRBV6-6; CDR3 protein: ASGTGGGGYT
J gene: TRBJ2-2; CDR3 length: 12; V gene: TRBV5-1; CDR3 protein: ASSPRTNTGELF
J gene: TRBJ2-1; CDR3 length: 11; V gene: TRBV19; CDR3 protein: ASSSERGNEQF
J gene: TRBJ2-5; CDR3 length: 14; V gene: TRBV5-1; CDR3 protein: ASSWGLAGYQETQY
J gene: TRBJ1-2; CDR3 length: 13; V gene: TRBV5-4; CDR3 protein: ASSLETGTNYGYT
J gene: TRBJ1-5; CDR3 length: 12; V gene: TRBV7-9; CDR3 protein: ASSSTGGSQPQH
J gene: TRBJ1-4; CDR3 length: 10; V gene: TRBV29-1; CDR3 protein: SVPSGGEKLF
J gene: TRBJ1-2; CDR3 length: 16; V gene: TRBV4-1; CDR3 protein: ASSQDMGPQGGSYGYT
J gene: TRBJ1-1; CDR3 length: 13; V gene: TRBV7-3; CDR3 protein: ASSLMGSGWAEAF
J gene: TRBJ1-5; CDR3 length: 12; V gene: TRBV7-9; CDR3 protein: ASSPGTGWQPQH
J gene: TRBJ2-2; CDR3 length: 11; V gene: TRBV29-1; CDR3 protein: SVAAVNTGELF
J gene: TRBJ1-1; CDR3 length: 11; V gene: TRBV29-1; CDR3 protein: SVDWGKGTEAF
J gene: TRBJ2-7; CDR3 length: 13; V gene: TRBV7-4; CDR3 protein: ASTGGLVFGYEQY
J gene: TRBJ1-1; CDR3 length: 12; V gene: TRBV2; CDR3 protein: ASGAGVRGSEAF
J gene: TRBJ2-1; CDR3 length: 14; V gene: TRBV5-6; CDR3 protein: ASSLAGGRAYNEQF
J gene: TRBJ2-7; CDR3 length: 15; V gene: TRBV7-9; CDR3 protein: ASSLASGDTLPYEQY
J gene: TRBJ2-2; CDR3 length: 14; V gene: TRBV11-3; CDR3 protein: ASSPSLSPNTGELF
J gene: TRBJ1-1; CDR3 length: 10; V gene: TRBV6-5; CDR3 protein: ASSPGTAEAF
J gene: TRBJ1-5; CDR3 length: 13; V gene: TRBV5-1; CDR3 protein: ASSLGDSGNQPQH
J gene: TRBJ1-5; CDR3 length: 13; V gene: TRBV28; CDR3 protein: ASSLQGWGNQPQH
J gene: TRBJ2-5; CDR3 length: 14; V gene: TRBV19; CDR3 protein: ASSYRQDPYQETQY
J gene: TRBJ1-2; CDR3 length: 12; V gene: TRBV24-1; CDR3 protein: ATSDGQGANGYT
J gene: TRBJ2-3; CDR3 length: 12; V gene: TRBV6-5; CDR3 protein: ASNRGLGTDTQY
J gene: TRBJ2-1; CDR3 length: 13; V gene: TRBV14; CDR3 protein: ASRRGLAYYNEQF
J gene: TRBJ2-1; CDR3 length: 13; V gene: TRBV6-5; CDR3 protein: ASRTSGGQGGEQF
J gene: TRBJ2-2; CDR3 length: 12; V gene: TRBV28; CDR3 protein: ASSPGGSTGELF
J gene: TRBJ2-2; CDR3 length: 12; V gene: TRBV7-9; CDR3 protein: ASSFTADTGELF
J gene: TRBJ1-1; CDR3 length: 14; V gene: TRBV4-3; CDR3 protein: ASSQEGGEADTEAF
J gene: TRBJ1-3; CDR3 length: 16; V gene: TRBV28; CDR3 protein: ASSFLTATGVVGNTIY